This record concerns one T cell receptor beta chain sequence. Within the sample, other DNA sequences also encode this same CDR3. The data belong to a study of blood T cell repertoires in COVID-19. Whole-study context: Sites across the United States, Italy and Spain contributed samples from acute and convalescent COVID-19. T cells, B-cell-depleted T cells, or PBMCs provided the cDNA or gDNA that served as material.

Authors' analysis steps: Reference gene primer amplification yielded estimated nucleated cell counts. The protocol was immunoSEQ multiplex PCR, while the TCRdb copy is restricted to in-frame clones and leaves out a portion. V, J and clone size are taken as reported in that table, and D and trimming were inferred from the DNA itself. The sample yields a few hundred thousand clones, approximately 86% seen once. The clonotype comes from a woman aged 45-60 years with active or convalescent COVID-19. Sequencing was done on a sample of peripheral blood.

CDR3 residues: CASSLEGVTDTQYF. The CDR3 DNA reads as TGCGCCAGCAGCTTGGAAGGGGTAACAGATACGCAGTATTTT. The rearrangement uses TRBV5-1 and TRBJ2-3; D is perhaps TRBD1 (5 bases). CDR1 is SGHRS and CDR2 is YFSETQ in the germline V gene. Trimming shortened V by 0 bases and J by 3 bases, and 8 bases separated the two germline ends. This CDR3 contains 14 residues.